This T cell receptor beta chain was sequenced for a study of T cell responses to AZD1222 COVID-19 vaccine. The study's findings and limits: Seropositivity was recorded at baseline in only a handful of AZD1222 recipients.

Losses at the gene ends were 3 bases for V and 7 bases for J; bases not matched to a gene: 16. The CDR3 is 18 amino acids. Germline CDR1 reads SGDLS; CDR2 reads YYNGEE. Sequencing was performed with immunoSEQ multiplex PCR; in TCRdb, only in-frame clones are kept and a portion is missing. Among roughly 150,000 clones listed, 85% to 95% were seen once. About this clone itself: Its antigen is unknown.

This receptor was taken from an adult in good health. This specimen consisted of peripheral blood, obtained on day 0 of AZD1222 vaccination. This chain joins TRBV9 and TRBJ2-7; the match to TRBD2 covers 13 bases. As DNA, the CDR3 is TGTGCCAGCAGCGCACCCTACTTCGGGACTAGCGGGGTGGTTGAGCAGTACTTC. Its translation: CASSAPYFGTSGVVEQYF. Full variable domain (rest looked up from reference TRBV9 and TRBJ2-7): DSGVTQTPKHLITATGQRVTLRCSPRSGDLSVYWYQQSLDQGLQFLIQYYNGEERAKGNILERFSAQQFPDLHSELNLSSLELGDSALYFCASSAPYFGTSGVVEQYFGPGTRLTVT.